The subject of this entry is one TCR beta chain. What it binds is unknown. CDR3 size: 13 residues. Trimming took off 6 bases at V and 6 bases at J, with 13 bases between the two ends. Germline CDR1 and CDR2: LNHDA and SQIVND (reference sequence). The data derive from a study of cytomegalovirus exposure and HLA in healthy donors. The study, taken as a whole, reports: TCR beta sequences reportedly predicted most subjects' HLA-A and HLA-B alleles accurately. Later analysis indicated greater clonal expansion among HLA-associated TCR beta chains than among equally common other chains.

The PCR used 60 Vbeta and 13 Jbeta primers. As handled by the study authors: In a later analysis, of tens of millions of unique beta chains, roughly 9.9 million appeared in at least two donors. Only in-frame clones appear in the TCRdb table, and some are missing; sequencing was by immunoSEQ multiplex PCR. V and J calls and clone size are copied from that table; D and trimming were computed from the DNA. The top ten hold 3% of the sample, which has about 96,000 clones, roughly 74% seen once. This sequence was found in a female donor in good health and CMV-seropositive. Sequencing was done on a sample of PBMCs. This chain joins TRBV19 and TRBJ2-3; possibly TRBD2 for D (6 bases). The CDR3 region is CASSPRRGDTQYF. In DNA form, the CDR3 reads TGTGCCAGTAGCCCTAGGAGGGGCGATACGCAGTATTTT.